The 30 T cell receptor beta chains presented below share a single source sample, sequenced in a study of T cells after yellow fever vaccination (dated by TCRdb to about 2019). The treatment or condition label on this specimen signifies: live attenuated yellow fever vaccine strain. To prepare the library, 5' RACE was applied. Data came from an Illumina HiSeq 2500. TCRdb passed the public sequencing reads through fastp at Q25 and MiXCR, retaining productive beta sequences. For every CDR3 protein sequence, its rows merge into one entry that carries the most common genes and DNA. In all, the sample holds tens of thousands of distinct CDR3 sequences, and over 9.5% of those were seen once. The biggest ten clones account for more than 10% of the sample. The sequenced sample was PBMCs, either bulk or a sorted T-cell subset (CD4+, CD8+, memory, or dextramer-sorted; not recorded which), obtained around 16 days after the first yellow fever vaccination. All receptors derive from a man aged 18 to 29 who received the YFV17D yellow fever vaccine.

This clonotype was detected many times. The chain joins TRBV5-6 to TRBJ1-5; no clear D. This CDR3 spans 11 amino acids. Trimming took off 6 bases at V and 9 bases at J, with 10 bases between the two ends. The germline V gene has CDR1 SGHDT and CDR2 YYEEEE. CDR3 nucleotides: TGTGCCAGCACCAAACCTGGGCCCCAGCATTTT. It encodes CASTKPGPQHF.

Many counts were recorded for this clonotype. The gene calls are TRBV24-1 and TRBJ2-3; tentative D call: TRBD1 (5 bases). This CDR3 has 14 amino acids. Germline-derived CDR1 and CDR2 are KGHDR and SFDVKD. V was clipped by 3 bases and J by 4 bases, with 10 bases between them. The CDR3 loop reads CATSDRQGSDTQYF. For the CDR3, the DNA is TGTGCCACCAGTGATCGGCAGGGATCAGATACGCAGTATTTT.

There are many counts of this clonotype. J is TRBJ2-3 and V is TRBV11-2; D is perhaps TRBD1 (5 bases). V lost 5 bases to trimming and J lost 4 bases, with 7 bases between them. The germline gives CDR1 SGHAT, CDR2 FQNNGV. The CDR3 totals 12 residues. The CDR3 here is CASSPQADTQYF. The CDR3 bases are TGTGCCAGCAGCCCACAGGCAGATACGCAGTATTTT.

This clonotype was found many times. The chain joins TRBV11-2 to TRBJ2-3, with 10 positions matching TRBD2. Looked up from germline, CDR1 is SGHAT and CDR2 is FQNNGV. The V segment lost 5 bases and the J segment 1 base; nucleotides outside the gene matches: 3. The CDR3 extends over 15 amino acids. CDR3 DNA sequence: TGTGCCAGCAGCCCTAGCGGGGGAGGCACAGATACGCAGTATTTT. The encoded protein is CASSPSGGGTDTQYF.

In regard to this clonotype: This may be a read error: a much more frequent sequence differs by one nucleotide. The chain links TRBV10-3 to TRBJ2-5, with a weak D call TRBD1 (6 bases). The CDR3 is 14 residues long. Germline CDR1 ENHRY, CDR2 SYGVKD. This CDR3 reads CSSRSTDRQETQYF. The DNA for the CDR3 is TGTTCCAGCAGAAGTACGGACAGACAAGAGACCCAGTACTTC.

This clonotype was seen repeatedly, ten times or more. This chain uses TRBV5-4 with TRBJ2-1, with a tentative D call TRBD2 (5 bases). The V gene lost 2 bases and the J gene lost 8 bases, with 11 bases spanning the gap. Germline CDR1 reads SGHNT; CDR2 reads YYREEE (reference sequence). The length of the CDR3 is 13 residues. The chain's CDR3 is CASSFLGSDEQFF. The CDR3 coding sequence is TGTGCCAGCAGCTTCCTTGGTAGCGATGAGCAGTTCTTC.

About this clonotype itself: One end of the junction is discordant with germline, which a read error may explain. This rearrangement joins TRBV7-2 to TRBJ2-7, with D perhaps TRBD1 or TRBD2 (5 bases each). CDR1 SGHTA and CDR2 FQGNSA come from the germline V gene. The CDR3 is 12 amino acids. Written as DNA, the CDR3 is TGTGCCAGCAGCCCCTGGGACGGCGAGAAGTACTTC. It specifies CASSPWDGEKYF.

This clonotype was seen repeatedly, ten times or more. The chain uses TRBV11-2 and TRBJ1-3; D remains unclear. Trimming left V 2 bases short and J 0 bases short, with 5 bases between. Germline V gives CDR1 SGHAT, CDR2 FQNNGV. The CDR3 spans 14 residues. CDR3 loop: CASSLMGSGNTIYF. In DNA form, the CDR3 reads TGTGCCAGCAGCTTAATGGGCTCTGGAAACACCATATATTTT.

This clonotype showed up many times. The chain has TRBV6-1 and TRBJ2-7, with D possibly being TRBD1 (6 bases). Germline V gives CDR1 MNHNS, CDR2 SASEGT. The ends were cut back, 6 bases at V and 4 bases at J, with 16 bases in the middle. This CDR3 spans 14 amino acids. This chain's CDR3 is CASSRSRGSYEQYF. CDR3 sequence (DNA): TGTGCCAGCAGCCGCAGTAGGGGGTCATACGAGCAGTACTTC.

This clonotype was recorded many times. The chain uses TRBV5-4 and TRBJ1-2, with TRBD1 as a possible D gene (5 bases). V gave up 3 bases and J gave up 2 bases, with 23 bases separating them. The CDR3 totals 18 residues. CDR1 and CDR2 (germline): SGHNT, YYREEE (reference sequence). CDR3 nucleotides: TGTGCCAGCAGCTCCAAGGGGTCGGCGCAGGTAAAAAACTATGGCTACACCTTC. Protein: CASSSKGSAQVKNYGYTF.

As for this clonotype: A read error may explain this, as a much larger clone is one base away. CDR3: CASSSRIRAVYGYTF. The CDR3 bases are TGTGCCAGCAGCTCCCGAATCAGGGCCGTCTATGGCTACACCTTC. The gene calls are TRBV11-2 and TRBJ1-2, with D possibly TRBD1 on 5 matching bases. Germline V CDR1 and CDR2: SGHAT, FQNNGV. Trimming left V 4 bases short and J 4 bases short, with 16 bases between. CDR3 length equals 15 residues.

This clonotype was counted many times. This sequence joins TRBV4-3 and TRBJ1-2; 7 bases align to TRBD1. Trimming removed 2 bases from V and 3 bases from J; junction bases left unmatched: 6. The CDR3 loop spans 15 amino acids. Looked up from germline, CDR1 is LGHNA and CDR2 is YSLEER. CDR3 in DNA: TGCGCCAGCAGCCAATCTACGCAGGGGGACTATGGCTACACCTTC. This sequence encodes CASSQSTQGDYGYTF.

This clonotype was seen many times. The rearrangement joins TRBV5-5 to TRBJ2-7; possible D gene TRBD1, 5 bases. Trimming removed 4 bases at V and 0 bases at J, with 11 bases between. Germline CDR1 is SGHKS and CDR2 is YYEKEE (reference sequence). This CDR3 has 14 residues. Written as DNA, the CDR3 is TGTGCCAGCAGCATTACAGGTAACTCCTACGAGCAGTACGTC. As protein: CASSITGNSYEQYV.

This clonotype was detected ten times or more. The J gene is TRBJ2-6, the V gene TRBV20-1, with TRBD1 as a possible D gene (5 bases). The V and J ends lost 4 bases and 4 bases respectively, with 8 bases between them. This CDR3 is built from 13 residues. CDR1 is DFQATT and CDR2 is SNEGSKA in the germline V gene (reference sequence). CDR3 protein: CSATGPGANVLTF. The CDR3 DNA reads as TGCAGTGCTACAGGGCCCGGGGCCAACGTCCTGACTTTC.

This clonotype was counted at least ten times. The J gene is TRBJ2-5, the V gene TRBV7-2; 10 bases agree with TRBD2. V dropped 1 base and J dropped 1; count of bases not matched to a gene: 3. This CDR3 is 16 amino acids long. Germline CDR1 is SGHTA and CDR2 is FQGNSA. The CDR3 coding sequence is TGTGCCAGCAGCTTAGTAGCGGGGGGCACCCAAGAGACCCAGTACTTC. Amino acids: CASSLVAGGTQETQYF.

Comment on this clonotype: Given a much more abundant clone one base away, this may be a read error. CDR3 coding DNA: TGTGCCAGCGTGGCGAGTAACAATGAGCAGTTCTTC. It yields the protein CASVASNNEQFF. The chain uses TRBV9 and TRBJ2-1, with no clear D. The germline V and J ends were trimmed by 7 bases and 5 bases, with 10 bases remaining between them. CDR1 SGDLS and CDR2 YYNGEE come from the germline V gene. The CDR3 is 12 residues long.

This clonotype was seen ten or more times. The rearrangement uses TRBV24-1 and TRBJ2-3; D may correspond to TRBD1 or TRBD2 (5 bases each). V was shortened by 4 bases and J by 2 bases, with 12 bases between the two germline ends. CDR1 is KGHDR, CDR2 SFDVKD, per germline. The CDR3 has 15 residues. The CDR3 DNA is TGTGCCACCAGTGAGGCCGGGACCTACACAGATACGCAGTATTTT. Translation: CATSEAGTYTDTQYF.

This clonotype was picked up many times. The chain couples TRBV28 to TRBJ2-2, with a tentative D call TRBD2 (6 bases). The CDR3 runs 14 residues. Germline CDR1 MDHEN, CDR2 SYDVKM. V was cut by 8 bases and J by 0 bases, with 10 bases left in between. The CDR3 DNA follows: TGTGCCAGCTTGACTAGTACGAACACCGGGGAGCTGTTTTTT. This encodes CASLTSTNTGELFF.

The sample holds many counts of this clonotype. The rearrangement uses TRBV19 and TRBJ2-7; the D call may be TRBD1 or TRBD2 (5 bases each). Germline CDR1 reads LNHDA; CDR2 reads SQIVND (reference sequence). V was cut by 4 bases and J by 12 bases, with 16 bases left in between. The CDR3 covers 12 residues. The CDR3 is CASSTPRGPRYF. The CDR3 DNA sequence: TGTGCCAGTAGTACACCACGGGGCCCCCGGTACTTC.

This clonotype was counted at least ten times. J is TRBJ1-2 and V is TRBV6-5; tentative D call: TRBD1 (5 bases). CDR1 and CDR2 from the germline V gene are MNHEY and SVGAGI. The CDR3 runs 13 residues. V lost 5 bases to trimming and J lost 2 bases, with 9 bases between them. CDR3 region: CASSVQENYGYTF. The CDR3 coding sequence is TGTGCCAGCAGTGTACAGGAGAACTATGGCTACACCTTC.

As for this clonotype: This could be a read error, since a much larger clone is one nucleotide away. V usage is TRBV29-1 and J usage is TRBJ1-4; D gene uncertain. Germline CDR1 reads SQVTM; CDR2 reads ANQGSEA. V lost 7 bases and J 0 bases, leaving 9 bases between the germline ends. The CDR3 loop spans 13 amino acids. CDR3 region: CSGHGTTNEKLFF. The CDR3 bases are TGCAGCGGACATGGGACAACTAATGAAAAACTGTTTTTT.

Many counts were recorded for this clonotype. The CDR3 region has the DNA TGTGCCAGCAGGACAGGGCTAAACACCGGGGAGCTGTTTTTT. Its translation is CASRTGLNTGELFF. The rearrangement uses TRBV12-3 or TRBV12-4 and TRBJ2-2; 7 nucleotides match TRBD1. J gave up 2 bases and V 6 bases, and 3 bases lay outside the gene matches. CDR3 length: 14 amino acids.

This clonotype has a handful of counts. This may be a read error, as it is one base from a much larger clone. The V and J genes are TRBV20-1 and TRBJ1-2, with 9 bases fitting TRBD1. CDR1 is DFQATT and CDR2 is SNEGSKA in the germline V gene (reference sequence). This CDR3 has 17 amino acids. CDR3: CCADAALGQGSFYGYTF. Written as DNA, the CDR3 is TGCTGTGCTGATGCGGCTCTGGGACAGGGCTCTTTCTATGGCTACACCTTC.

This clonotype is categorized as medium-sized. The chain has TRBV20-1 and TRBJ2-1; no clear D. Germline-derived CDR1 and CDR2 are DFQATT and SNEGSKA (reference sequence). V lost 0 bases, J lost 0 bases, and 9 bases lay in between. This CDR3 spans 15 amino acids. The CDR3, as DNA: TGCAGTGCTAGAGATTTGACCACCTCCTACAATGAGCAGTTCTTC. It specifies CSARDLTTSYNEQFF.

This clonotype showed up many times. The chain employs TRBV10-3 and TRBJ1-2, with D possibly matching TRBD1 (5 bases). The V gene lost 2 bases and the J gene lost 5 bases, with 15 bases spanning the gap. This CDR3 is 15 amino acids long. The germline V gene has CDR1 ENHRY and CDR2 SYGVKD. The CDR3: CAISERPGTEYGYTF. The CDR3 nucleotides are TGTGCCATCAGTGAGCGACCCGGGACGGAGTATGGCTACACCTTC.

This clonotype occurred many times. The chain recombines TRBV20-1 with TRBJ1-6; perhaps TRBD1 as D (5 bases). Germline CDR1 and CDR2: DFQATT and SNEGSKA (reference sequence). The V end was cut by 6 bases, the J end by 5 bases, with 17 bases between. The CDR3 length is 15 residues. The CDR3 nucleotides read TGCAGTGCCCCTCCCGGGCAGGGCCATAATTCACCCCTCCACTTT. Encoded protein: CSAPPGQGHNSPLHF.

This clonotype was counted ten times or more. J is TRBJ1-6 and V is TRBV7-2, with 7 bases fitting TRBD1. There are 16 residues in the CDR3. J gave up 6 bases and V 4 bases, and 9 bases lay outside the gene matches. CDR1 and CDR2 (germline): SGHTA, FQGNSA. Written as DNA, the CDR3 is TGTGCCAGCAGCTCAAGACAGGGAACCGCTAATTCACCCCTCCACTTT. Residues: CASSSRQGTANSPLHF.

This clonotype appeared many times. The chain is built from TRBV4-3 and TRBJ2-1; 7 nucleotides match TRBD2. Germline V gene lookup returns CDR1 LGHNA and CDR2 YSLEER. Trimming removed 4 bases from V and 3 bases from J; junction bases left unmatched: 3. The CDR3 has 14 amino acids. As DNA, the CDR3 is TGCGCCAGCAGCCGGGGGGGGGGCTACAATGAGCAGTTCTTC. Translation: CASSRGGGYNEQFF.

The V call is TRBV6-5, the J call TRBJ1-5, with 7 bases identical to TRBD1. The V and J ends lost 4 bases and 7 bases, in that order; junction bases with no gene match: 4. Germline CDR1 reads MNHEY; CDR2 reads SVGAGI. There are 13 residues in the CDR3. CDR3 amino acids: CASSSDRAQPQHF. The CDR3 region has the DNA TGTGCCAGCAGTTCTGACAGGGCCCAGCCCCAGCATTTT.

This clonotype was seen many times. The rearrangement joins TRBV5-1 to TRBJ1-2, with D hard to call. Trimming cost V 0 bases and J 8 bases, with 14 bases left between them. Per germline, CDR1 SGHRS and CDR2 YFSETQ. The CDR3 totals 14 residues. CDR3 amino acids: CASSLEAGWQGYTF. In DNA, the CDR3 is TGCGCCAGCAGCTTGGAGGCGGGTTGGCAAGGCTACACCTTC.